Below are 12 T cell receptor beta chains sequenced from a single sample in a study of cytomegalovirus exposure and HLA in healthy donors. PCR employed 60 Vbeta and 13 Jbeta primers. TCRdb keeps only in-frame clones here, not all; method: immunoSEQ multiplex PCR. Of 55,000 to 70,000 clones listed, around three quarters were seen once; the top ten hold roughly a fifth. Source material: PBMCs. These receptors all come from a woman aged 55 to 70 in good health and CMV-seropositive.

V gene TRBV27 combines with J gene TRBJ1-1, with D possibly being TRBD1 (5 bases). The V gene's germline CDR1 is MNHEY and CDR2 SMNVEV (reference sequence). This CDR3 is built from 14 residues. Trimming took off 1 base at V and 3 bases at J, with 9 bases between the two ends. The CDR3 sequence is CASSLYQGYTEAFF. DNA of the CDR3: TGTGCCAGCAGTTTATACCAGGGATACACTGAAGCTTTCTTT.

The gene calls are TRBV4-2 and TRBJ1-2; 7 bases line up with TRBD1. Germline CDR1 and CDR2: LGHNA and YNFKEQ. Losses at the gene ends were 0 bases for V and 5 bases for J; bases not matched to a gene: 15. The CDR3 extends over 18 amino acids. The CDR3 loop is CASSQDSPDRVSWYGYTF. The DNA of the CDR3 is TGTGCCAGCAGCCAAGATTCCCCCGACAGGGTATCTTGGTATGGCTACACCTTC.

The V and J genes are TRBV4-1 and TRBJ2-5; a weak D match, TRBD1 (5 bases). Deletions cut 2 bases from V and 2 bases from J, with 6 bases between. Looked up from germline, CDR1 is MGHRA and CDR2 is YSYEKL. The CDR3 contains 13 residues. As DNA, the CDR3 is TGCGCCAGCAGCCAATACAGGCAAGAGACCCAGTACTTC. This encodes CASSQYRQETQYF.

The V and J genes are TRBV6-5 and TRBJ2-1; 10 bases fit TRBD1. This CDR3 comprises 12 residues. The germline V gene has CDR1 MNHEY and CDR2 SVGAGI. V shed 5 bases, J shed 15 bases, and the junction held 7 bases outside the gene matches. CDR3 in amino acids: CASSPGTGDPFF. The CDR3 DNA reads TGTGCCAGCAGTCCCGGGACAGGGGATCCGTTCTTC.

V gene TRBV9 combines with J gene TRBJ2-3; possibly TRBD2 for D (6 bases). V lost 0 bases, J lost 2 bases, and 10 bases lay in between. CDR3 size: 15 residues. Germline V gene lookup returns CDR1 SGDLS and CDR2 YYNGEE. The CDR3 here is CASSVGSGYTDTQYF. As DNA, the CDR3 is TGTGCCAGCAGCGTAGGTAGCGGATACACAGATACGCAGTATTTT.

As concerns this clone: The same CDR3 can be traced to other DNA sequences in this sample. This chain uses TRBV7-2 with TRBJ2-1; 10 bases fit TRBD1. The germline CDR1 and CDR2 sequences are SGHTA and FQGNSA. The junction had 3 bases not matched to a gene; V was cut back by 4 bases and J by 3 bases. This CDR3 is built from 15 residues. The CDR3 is CASSSGQGGYNEQFF. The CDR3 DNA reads TGTGCCAGCAGCTCCGGACAGGGGGGCTACAATGAGCAGTTCTTC.

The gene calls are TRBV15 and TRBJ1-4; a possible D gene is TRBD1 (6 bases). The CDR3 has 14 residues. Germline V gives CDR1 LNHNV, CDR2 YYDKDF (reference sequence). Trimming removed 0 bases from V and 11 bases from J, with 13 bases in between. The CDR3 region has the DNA TGTGCCACCAGCAGAGATCACGGGACACCTAAACTGTTTTTT. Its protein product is CATSRDHGTPKLFF.

In DNA form, the CDR3 reads TGTGCCAGCTCACGAGGGACAGGCGATGAAAAACTGTTTTTT. Translating it yields CASSRGTGDEKLFF. V is TRBV18 and J is TRBJ1-4, with 8 bases that match TRBD1. Germline CDR1 KGHSH, CDR2 LQKENI. Trimming removed 4 bases from V and 6 bases from J; junction bases left unmatched: 4. This CDR3 comprises 14 residues. Full variable domain (missing parts from reference TRBV18 and TRBJ1-4): NAGVMQNPRHLVRRRGQEARLRCSPMKGHSHVYWYRQLPEEGLKFMVYLQKENIIDESGMPKERFSAEFPKEGPSILRIQQVVRGDSAAYFCASSRGTGDEKLFFGSGTQLSVL.

CDR3 loop: CASSLFGTRGISGNTIYF. DNA for the CDR3: TGTGCCAGCAGTTTATTCGGTACCAGGGGGATCTCTGGAAACACCATATATTTT. This sequence joins TRBV27 and TRBJ1-3; 7 bases align to TRBD1. With 1 base clipped from V and 0 bases from J, the junction kept 9 bases outside the gene matches. CDR3 size: 18 residues. Germline CDR1 is MNHEY and CDR2 is SMNVEV (reference sequence).

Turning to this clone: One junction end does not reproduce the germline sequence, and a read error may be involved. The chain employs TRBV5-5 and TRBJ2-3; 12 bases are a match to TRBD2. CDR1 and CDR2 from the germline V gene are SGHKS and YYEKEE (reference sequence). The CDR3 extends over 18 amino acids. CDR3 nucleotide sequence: TGCGCCAGCAGCCAGGGATGGACTAGCGGGGACTTGGTAGATACGCAGTATTTT. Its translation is CASSQGWTSGDLVDTQYF.

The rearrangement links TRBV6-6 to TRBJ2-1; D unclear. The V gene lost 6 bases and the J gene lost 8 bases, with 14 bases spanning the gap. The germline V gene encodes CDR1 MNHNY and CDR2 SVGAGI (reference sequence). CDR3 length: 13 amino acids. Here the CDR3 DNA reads TGTGCCAGCAGCCACGAAGCAGAGGATGAGCAGTTCTTC. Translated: CASSHEAEDEQFF.

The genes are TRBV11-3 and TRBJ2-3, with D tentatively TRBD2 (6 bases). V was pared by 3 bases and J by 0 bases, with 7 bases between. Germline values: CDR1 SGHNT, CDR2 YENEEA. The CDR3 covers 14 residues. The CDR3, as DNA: TGTGCCAGCAGCTTCGGGACTAGCACAGATACGCAGTATTTT. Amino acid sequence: CASSFGTSTDTQYF.